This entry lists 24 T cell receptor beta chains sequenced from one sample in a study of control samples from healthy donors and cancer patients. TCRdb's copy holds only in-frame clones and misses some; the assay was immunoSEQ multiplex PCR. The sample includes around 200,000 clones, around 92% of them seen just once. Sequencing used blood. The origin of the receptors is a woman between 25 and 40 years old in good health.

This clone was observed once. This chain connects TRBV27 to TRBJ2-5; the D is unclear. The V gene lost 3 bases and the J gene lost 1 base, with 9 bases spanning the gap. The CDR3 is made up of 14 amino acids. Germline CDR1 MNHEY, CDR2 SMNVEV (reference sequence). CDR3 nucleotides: TGTGCCAGCAGTTTTAGGGCTACCCAAGAGACCCAGTACTTC. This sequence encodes CASSFRATQETQYF.

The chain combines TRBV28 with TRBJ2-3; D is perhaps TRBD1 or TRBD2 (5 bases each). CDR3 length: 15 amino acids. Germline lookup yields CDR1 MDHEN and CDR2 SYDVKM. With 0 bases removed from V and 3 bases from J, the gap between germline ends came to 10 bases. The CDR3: CASSLWGVVTDTQYF. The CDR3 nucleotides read TGTGCCAGCAGTTTATGGGGGGTCGTAACAGATACGCAGTATTTT.

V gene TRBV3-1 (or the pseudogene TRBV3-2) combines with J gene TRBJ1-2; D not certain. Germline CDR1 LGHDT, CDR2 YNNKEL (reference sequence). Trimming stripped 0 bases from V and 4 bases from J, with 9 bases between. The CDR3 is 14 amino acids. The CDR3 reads CASSQDPRFYGYTF. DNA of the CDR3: TGTGCCAGCAGCCAAGATCCCAGGTTCTATGGCTACACCTTC.

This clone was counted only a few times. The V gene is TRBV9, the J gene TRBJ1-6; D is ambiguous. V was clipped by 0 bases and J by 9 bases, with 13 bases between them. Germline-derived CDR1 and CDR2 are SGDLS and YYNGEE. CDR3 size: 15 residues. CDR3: CASSVGGGSGSPLHF. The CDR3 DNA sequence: TGTGCCAGCAGCGTAGGGGGAGGGAGTGGTTCACCCCTCCACTTT.

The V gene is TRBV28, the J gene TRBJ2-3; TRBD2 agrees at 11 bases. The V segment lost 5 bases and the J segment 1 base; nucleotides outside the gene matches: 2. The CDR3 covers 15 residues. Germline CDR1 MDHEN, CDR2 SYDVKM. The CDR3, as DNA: TGTGCCAGCAGTGAGACTAGCGGGGGCACAGATACGCAGTATTTT. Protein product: CASSETSGGTDTQYF.

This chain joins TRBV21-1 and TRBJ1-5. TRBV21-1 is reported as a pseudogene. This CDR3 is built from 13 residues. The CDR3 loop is CASSSGGNQPQHF. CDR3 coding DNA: TGTGCCAGCAGCTCCGGGGGCAATCAGCCCCAGCATTTT.

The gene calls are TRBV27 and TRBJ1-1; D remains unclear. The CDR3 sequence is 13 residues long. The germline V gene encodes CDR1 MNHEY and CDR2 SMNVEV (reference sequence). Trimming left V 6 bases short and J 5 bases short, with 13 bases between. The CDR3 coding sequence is TGTGCCAGCAGGTTCCGGGAGGTAACTGAAGCTTTCTTT. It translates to CASRFREVTEAFF.

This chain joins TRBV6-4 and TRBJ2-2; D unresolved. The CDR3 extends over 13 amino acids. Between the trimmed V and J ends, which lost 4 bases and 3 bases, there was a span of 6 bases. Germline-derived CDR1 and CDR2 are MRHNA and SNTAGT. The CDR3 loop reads CASSVRDTGELFF. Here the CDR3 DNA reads TGTGCCAGCAGTGTCAGAGACACCGGGGAGCTGTTTTTT.

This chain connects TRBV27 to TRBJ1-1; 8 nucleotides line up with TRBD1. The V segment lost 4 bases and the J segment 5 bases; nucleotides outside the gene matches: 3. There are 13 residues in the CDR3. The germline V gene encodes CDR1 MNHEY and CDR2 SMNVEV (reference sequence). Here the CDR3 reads CASSSQGGTEAFF. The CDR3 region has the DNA TGTGCCAGCAGTTCACAGGGGGGAACTGAAGCTTTCTTT.

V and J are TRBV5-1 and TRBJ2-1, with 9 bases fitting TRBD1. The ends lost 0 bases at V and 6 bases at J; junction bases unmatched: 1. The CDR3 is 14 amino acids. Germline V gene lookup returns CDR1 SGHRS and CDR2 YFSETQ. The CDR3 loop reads CASSLGTGANEQFF. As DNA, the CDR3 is TGCGCCAGCAGCTTGGGGACAGGGGCCAATGAGCAGTTCTTC.

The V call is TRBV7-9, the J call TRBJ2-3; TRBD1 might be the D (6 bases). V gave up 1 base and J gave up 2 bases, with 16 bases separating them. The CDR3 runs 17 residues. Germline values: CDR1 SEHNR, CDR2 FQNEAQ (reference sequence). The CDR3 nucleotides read TGTGCCAGCAGCTTAGGTCGGGTCACAGGGACCACAGATACGCAGTATTTT. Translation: CASSLGRVTGTTDTQYF.

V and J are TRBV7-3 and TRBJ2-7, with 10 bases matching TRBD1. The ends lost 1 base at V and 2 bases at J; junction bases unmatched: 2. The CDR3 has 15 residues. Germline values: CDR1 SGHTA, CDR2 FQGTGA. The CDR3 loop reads CASSLMGTGAYEQYF. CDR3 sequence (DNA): TGTGCCAGCAGCTTAATGGGGACAGGGGCCTACGAGCAGTACTTC.

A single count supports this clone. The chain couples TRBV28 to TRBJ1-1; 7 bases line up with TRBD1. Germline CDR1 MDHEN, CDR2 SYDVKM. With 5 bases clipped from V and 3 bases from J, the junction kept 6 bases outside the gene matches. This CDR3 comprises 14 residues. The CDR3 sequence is CASSPGDRDTEAFF. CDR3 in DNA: TGTGCCAGCAGTCCTGGCGACAGGGACACTGAAGCTTTCTTT.

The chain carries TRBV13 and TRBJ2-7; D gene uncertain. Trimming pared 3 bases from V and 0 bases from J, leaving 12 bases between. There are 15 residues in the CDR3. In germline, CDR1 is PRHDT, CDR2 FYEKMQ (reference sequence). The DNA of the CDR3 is TGTGCCAGCAGCTTCGGCAGCCCCAGCTCCTACGAGCAGTACTTC. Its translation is CASSFGSPSSYEQYF.

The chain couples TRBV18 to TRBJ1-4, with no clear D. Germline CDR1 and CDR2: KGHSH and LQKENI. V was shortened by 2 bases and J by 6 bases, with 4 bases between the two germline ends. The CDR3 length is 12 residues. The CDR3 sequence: CASSPEDEKLFF. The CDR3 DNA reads TGTGCCAGCTCACCAGAGGATGAAAAACTGTTTTTT.

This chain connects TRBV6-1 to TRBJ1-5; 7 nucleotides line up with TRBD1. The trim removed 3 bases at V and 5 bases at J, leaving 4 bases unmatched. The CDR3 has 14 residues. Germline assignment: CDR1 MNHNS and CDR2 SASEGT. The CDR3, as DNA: TGTGCCAGCAGTGAGACAGGGTTACATCAGCCCCAGCATTTT. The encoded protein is CASSETGLHQPQHF.

The CDR3 sequence is CASSQELREGPKNIQYF. For the CDR3, the DNA is TGTGCCAGCAGCCAAGAACTTCGGGAGGGCCCCAAAAACATTCAGTACTTC. The chain has TRBV3-1 (or the pseudogene TRBV3-2) and TRBJ2-4; TRBD2 matches 8 bases. The CDR3 has 17 amino acids. The ends lost 0 bases at V and 2 bases at J; junction bases unmatched: 6. Germline-derived CDR1 and CDR2 are LGHDT and YNNKEL (reference sequence).

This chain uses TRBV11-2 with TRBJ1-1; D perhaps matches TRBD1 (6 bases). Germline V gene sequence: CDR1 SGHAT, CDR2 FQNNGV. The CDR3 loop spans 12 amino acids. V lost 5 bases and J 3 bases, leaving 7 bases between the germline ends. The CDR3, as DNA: TGTGCCAGCAGCCGACAGGACACTGAAGCTTTCTTT. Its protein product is CASSRQDTEAFF. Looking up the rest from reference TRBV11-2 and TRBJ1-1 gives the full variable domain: EAGVAQSPRYKIIEKRQSVAFWCNPISGHATLYWYQQILGQGPKLLIQFQNNGVVDDSQLPKDRFSAERLKGVDSTLKIQPAKLEDSAVYLCASSRQDTEAFFGQGTRLTVV.

CDR3 residues: CASSLVGGRAAKNIQYF. The CDR3 DNA is TGTGCCAGCAGCTTAGTTGGCGGGAGGGCCGCCAAAAACATTCAGTACTTC. The V and J genes are TRBV7-8 and TRBJ2-4; 9 bases match TRBD2. CDR3 length: 17 amino acids. From germline, CDR1 is SGHVS and CDR2 FQNEAQ. Trimming removed 1 base from V and 1 base from J; junction bases left unmatched: 5.

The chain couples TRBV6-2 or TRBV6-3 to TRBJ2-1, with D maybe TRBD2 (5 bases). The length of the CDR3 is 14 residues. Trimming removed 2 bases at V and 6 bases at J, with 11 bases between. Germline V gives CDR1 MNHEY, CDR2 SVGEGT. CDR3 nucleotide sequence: TGTGCCAGCAGTTACGGACGGGAAGGCAATGAGCAGTTCTTC. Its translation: CASSYGREGNEQFF.

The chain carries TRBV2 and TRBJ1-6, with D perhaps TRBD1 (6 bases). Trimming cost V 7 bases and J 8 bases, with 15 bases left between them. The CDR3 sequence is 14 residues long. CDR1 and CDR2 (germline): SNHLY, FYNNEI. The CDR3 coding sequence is TGTGCCAGCACCAGCCGACACAGGGATTCACCCCTCCACTTT. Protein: CASTSRHRDSPLHF.

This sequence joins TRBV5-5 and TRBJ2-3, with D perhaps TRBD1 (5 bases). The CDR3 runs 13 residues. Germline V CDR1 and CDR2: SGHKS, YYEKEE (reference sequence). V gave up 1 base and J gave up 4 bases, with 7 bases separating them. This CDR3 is CASSLTRADTQYF. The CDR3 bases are TGTGCCAGCAGCTTGACCAGGGCAGATACGCAGTATTTT.

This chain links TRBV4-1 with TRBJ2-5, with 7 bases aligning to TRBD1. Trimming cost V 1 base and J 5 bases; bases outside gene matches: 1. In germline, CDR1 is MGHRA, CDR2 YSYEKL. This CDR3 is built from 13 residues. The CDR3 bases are TGCGCCAGCAGCCAAGGGACAGGCGAGACCCAGTACTTC. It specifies CASSQGTGETQYF.

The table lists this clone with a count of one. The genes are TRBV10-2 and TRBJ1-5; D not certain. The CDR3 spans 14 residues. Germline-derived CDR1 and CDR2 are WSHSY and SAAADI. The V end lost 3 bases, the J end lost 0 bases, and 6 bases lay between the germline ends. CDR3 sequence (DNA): TGCGCCAGCAGTGACATGTATAGCAATCAGCCCCAGCATTTT. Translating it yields CASSDMYSNQPQHF.